The 13 T cell receptor beta chains below were found in one sample sequenced in a study of beta chain features in type 1 diabetes. The isolated RNA, all of it, was reverse transcribed, so expressed TCRB transcripts were what got sequenced. Some clones are missing from TCRdb's copy, which holds only in-frame ones; the method was immunoSEQ multiplex PCR. Of fewer than 250,000 clones detected, around 68% appear once; the ten largest clones hold 0.053%. The sequenced material came from naive CD4+ T cells from blood. These receptor sequences come from a man under 40 in good health.

This chain connects TRBV29-1 to TRBJ2-1; 8 positions agree with TRBD1. Per the germline V gene, CDR1 is SQVTM and CDR2 is ANQGSEA. This CDR3 spans 14 amino acids. CDR3 DNA: TGCAGTGCAGGGACAGGCCTATCCTACAATGAGCAGTTCTTC. Protein sequence: CSAGTGLSYNEQFF.

The chain carries TRBV10-3 and TRBJ2-7; 8 positions agree with TRBD2. With 8 bases clipped from V and 4 bases from J, the junction kept 10 bases outside the gene matches. This CDR3 is built from 14 residues. Germline lookup yields CDR1 ENHRY and CDR2 SYGVKD. In DNA form, the CDR3 reads TGTGCCATCCGAATGACGGGAGGGCCGTACGAGCAGTACTTC. It codes for CAIRMTGGPYEQYF.

This clone was seen a few times. V gene TRBV7-9 combines with J gene TRBJ2-7; D is ambiguous. Germline V gene data show CDR1 as SEHNR and CDR2 as FQNEAQ (reference sequence). V lost 2 bases and J 2 bases, leaving 4 bases between the germline ends. The CDR3 extends over 12 amino acids. CDR3 amino acids: CASSLTTYEQYF. In DNA form, the CDR3 reads TGTGCCAGCAGCTTAACCACCTACGAGCAGTACTTC.

The CDR3 nucleotides are TGCGCCAGCAGTCAGGTGGGGACTACGAACACCGGGGAGCTGTTTTTT. Encoded protein: CASSQVGTTNTGELFF. The gene calls are TRBV23-1 and TRBJ2-2; 7 positions match TRBD2. TRBV23-1 is an ORF; its function is uncertain. This CDR3 comprises 16 residues. The trim removed 3 bases at V and 0 bases at J, leaving 4 bases unmatched.

V gene TRBV4-2 combines with J gene TRBJ2-1; TRBD2 matches at 8 bases. V shed 3 bases and J 5 bases; nucleotides not matched to a gene: 6. This CDR3 has 15 amino acids. The germline V gene encodes CDR1 LGHNA and CDR2 YNFKEQ. The CDR3 region is CASSQVAGFDNEQFF. The CDR3 DNA is TGTGCCAGCAGCCAGGTAGCGGGGTTCGACAATGAGCAGTTCTTC.

This sequence joins TRBV9 and TRBJ1-1, with 7 bases identical to TRBD1. Unmatched junction bases numbered 2, after V lost 0 bases and J lost 0 bases. Per the germline V gene, CDR1 is SGDLS and CDR2 is YYNGEE. The CDR3 covers 15 residues. This CDR3 reads CASSVAGQLNTEAFF. As DNA, the CDR3 is TGTGCCAGCAGCGTAGCGGGACAGCTGAACACTGAAGCTTTCTTT. The full variable domain, completed using reference TRBV9 and TRBJ1-1, is DSGVTQTPKHLITATGQRVTLRCSPRSGDLSVYWYQQSLDQGLQFLIQYYNGEERAKGNILERFSAQQFPDLHSELNLSSLELGDSALYFCASSVAGQLNTEAFFGQGTRLTVV.

This sequence joins TRBV9 and TRBJ2-1; 11 bases map to TRBD2. V was pared by 3 bases and J by 8 bases, with 7 bases of the junction left unmatched. Germline lookup yields CDR1 SGDLS and CDR2 YYNGEE. This CDR3 region has 15 residues. For the CDR3, the DNA is TGTGCCAGCAGCGCTAGCGGGAGGTTTGTAGATGAGCAGTTCTTC. It is translated as CASSASGRFVDEQFF.

V usage is TRBV4-1 and J usage is TRBJ2-5; D is uncertain. The CDR3 has 15 amino acids. Germline CDR1 is MGHRA and CDR2 is YSYEKL. With 0 bases removed from V and 1 base from J, the gap between germline ends came to 9 bases. Here the CDR3 reads CASSQDPGSQETQYF. CDR3 bases: TGCGCCAGCAGCCAAGATCCGGGCAGCCAAGAGACCCAGTACTTC.

The chain couples TRBV30 to TRBJ1-2; unclear D gene. The V and J ends lost 4 bases and 2 bases respectively, with 17 bases between them. The germline gives CDR1 GTSNPN, CDR2 SVGIG (reference sequence). The CDR3 totals 15 residues. The CDR3 region is CAWNGAIEINYGYTF. The CDR3, as DNA: TGTGCCTGGAATGGAGCAATAGAGATCAACTATGGCTACACCTTC.

This clone was counted a few times. V gene TRBV29-1 combines with J gene TRBJ2-3, with TRBD1 matching over 7 bases. The CDR3 is 12 amino acids. The ends lost 8 bases at V and 2 bases at J; junction bases unmatched: 4. Germline V gene data show CDR1 as SQVTM and CDR2 as ANQGSEA. Here the CDR3 DNA reads TGCAGCCTTGGGACAGACACAGATACGCAGTATTTT. Translated, it gives CSLGTDTDTQYF.

This clone was counted once. The genes are TRBV7-7 and TRBJ2-3; TRBD2 matches at 8 bases. The CDR3 covers 14 residues. Germline CDR1 SSHAT, CDR2 FNYEAQ (reference sequence). The trim removed 5 bases at V and 5 bases at J, leaving 6 bases unmatched. The CDR3 DNA is TGTGCCAGCAGCCTCGGACTAGCTGGAGATACGCAGTATTTT. Translated: CASSLGLAGDTQYF.

The chain recombines TRBV30 with TRBJ1-1; D remains ambiguous. The CDR3 totals 13 residues. Per the germline V gene, CDR1 is GTSNPN and CDR2 is SVGIG (reference sequence). The germline V and J ends were trimmed by 5 bases and 3 bases, with 13 bases remaining between them. The CDR3 sequence is CAWAGFGYTEAFF. For the CDR3, the DNA is TGTGCCTGGGCGGGATTTGGGTACACTGAAGCTTTCTTT.

V and J are TRBV4-3 and TRBJ2-2; 9 bases agree with TRBD2. The CDR3 covers 19 residues. V lost 1 base to trimming and J lost 0 bases; unmatched junction nucleotides: 9. Germline lookup yields CDR1 LGHNA and CDR2 YSLEER. Here the CDR3 DNA reads TGCGCCAGCAGCCAAGTTTGGGCTAGCGGGACTGCGAACACCGGGGAGCTGTTTTTT. This gives the protein CASSQVWASGTANTGELFF.